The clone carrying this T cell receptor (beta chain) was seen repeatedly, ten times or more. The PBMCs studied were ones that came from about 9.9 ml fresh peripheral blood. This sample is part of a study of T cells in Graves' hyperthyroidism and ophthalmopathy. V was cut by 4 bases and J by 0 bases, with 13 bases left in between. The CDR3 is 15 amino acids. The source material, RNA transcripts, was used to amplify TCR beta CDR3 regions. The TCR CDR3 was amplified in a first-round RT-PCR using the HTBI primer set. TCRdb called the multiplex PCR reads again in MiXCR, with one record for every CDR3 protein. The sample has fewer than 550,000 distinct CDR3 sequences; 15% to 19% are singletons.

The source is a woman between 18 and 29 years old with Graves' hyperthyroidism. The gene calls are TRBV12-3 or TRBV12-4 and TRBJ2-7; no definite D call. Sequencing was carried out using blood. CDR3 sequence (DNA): TGTGCCAGCAGTTCCCACCGTGAGGCCTCCTACGAGCAGTACTTC. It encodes CASSSHREASYEQYF.